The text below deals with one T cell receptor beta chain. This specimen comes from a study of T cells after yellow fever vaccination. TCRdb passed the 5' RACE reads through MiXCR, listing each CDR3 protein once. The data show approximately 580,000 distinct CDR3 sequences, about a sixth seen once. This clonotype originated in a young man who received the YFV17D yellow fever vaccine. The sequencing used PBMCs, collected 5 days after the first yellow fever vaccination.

The CDR3 DNA is TGTGCCAGCAGTCCCACCTTTGGACAGGGGAGCGGGAACACTGAAGCTTTCTTT. Amino acids: CASSPTFGQGSGNTEAFF. This chain uses TRBV4-2 with TRBJ1-1, with 9 bases aligning to TRBD1. There are 18 residues in the CDR3. V lost 6 bases and J lost 1; bases outside the gene matches: 15. Per the germline V gene, CDR1 is LGHNA and CDR2 is YNFKEQ.